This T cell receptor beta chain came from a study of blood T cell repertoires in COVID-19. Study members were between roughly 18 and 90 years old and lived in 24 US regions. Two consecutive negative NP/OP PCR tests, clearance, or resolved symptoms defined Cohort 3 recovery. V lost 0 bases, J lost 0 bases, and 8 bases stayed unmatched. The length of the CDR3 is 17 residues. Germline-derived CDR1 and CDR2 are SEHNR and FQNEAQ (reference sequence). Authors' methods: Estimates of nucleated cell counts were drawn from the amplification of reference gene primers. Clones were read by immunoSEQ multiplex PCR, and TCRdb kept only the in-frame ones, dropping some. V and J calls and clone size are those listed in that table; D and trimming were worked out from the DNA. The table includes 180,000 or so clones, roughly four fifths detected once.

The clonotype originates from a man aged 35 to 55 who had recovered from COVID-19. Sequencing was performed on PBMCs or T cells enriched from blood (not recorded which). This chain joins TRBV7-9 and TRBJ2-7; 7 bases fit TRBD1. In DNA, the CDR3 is TGTGCCAGCAGCTTAGCTCAGGACAGGTCACACTCCTACGAGCAGTACTTC. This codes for CASSLAQDRSHSYEQYF.